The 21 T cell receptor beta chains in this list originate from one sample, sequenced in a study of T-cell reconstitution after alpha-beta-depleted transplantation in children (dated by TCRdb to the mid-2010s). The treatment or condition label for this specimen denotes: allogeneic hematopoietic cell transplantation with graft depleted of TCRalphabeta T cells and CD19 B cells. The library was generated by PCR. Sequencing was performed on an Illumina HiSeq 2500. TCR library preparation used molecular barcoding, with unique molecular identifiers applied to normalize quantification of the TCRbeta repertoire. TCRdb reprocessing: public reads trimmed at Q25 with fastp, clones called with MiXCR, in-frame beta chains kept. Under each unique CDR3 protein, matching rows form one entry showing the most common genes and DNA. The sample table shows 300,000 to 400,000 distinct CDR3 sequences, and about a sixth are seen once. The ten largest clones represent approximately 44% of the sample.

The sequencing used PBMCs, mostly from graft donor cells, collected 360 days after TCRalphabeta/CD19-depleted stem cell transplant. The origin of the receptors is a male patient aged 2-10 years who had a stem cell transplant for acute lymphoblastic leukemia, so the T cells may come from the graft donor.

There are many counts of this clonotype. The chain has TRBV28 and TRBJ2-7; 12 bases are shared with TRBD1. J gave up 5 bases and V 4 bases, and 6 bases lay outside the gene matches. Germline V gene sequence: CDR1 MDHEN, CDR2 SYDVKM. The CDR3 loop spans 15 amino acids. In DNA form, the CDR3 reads TGTGCCAGCAGTTCCCCAGGGACAGGGGGCGACGAGCAGTACTTC. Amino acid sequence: CASSSPGTGGDEQYF.

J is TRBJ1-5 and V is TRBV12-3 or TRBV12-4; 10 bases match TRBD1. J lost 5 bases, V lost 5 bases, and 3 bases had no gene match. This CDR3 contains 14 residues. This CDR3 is CASSRDRGYQPQHF. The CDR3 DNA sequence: TGTGCCAGCAGTCGGGACAGGGGATATCAGCCCCAGCATTTT.

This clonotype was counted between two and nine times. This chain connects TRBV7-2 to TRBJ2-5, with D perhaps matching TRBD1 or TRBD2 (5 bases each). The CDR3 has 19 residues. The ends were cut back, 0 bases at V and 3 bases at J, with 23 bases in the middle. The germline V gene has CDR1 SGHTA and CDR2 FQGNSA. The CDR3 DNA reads TGTGCCAGCAGCTTAGCTCGCCCCATTTTTGGGGACGGAAAAGAGACCCAGTACTTC. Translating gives CASSLARPIFGDGKETQYF.

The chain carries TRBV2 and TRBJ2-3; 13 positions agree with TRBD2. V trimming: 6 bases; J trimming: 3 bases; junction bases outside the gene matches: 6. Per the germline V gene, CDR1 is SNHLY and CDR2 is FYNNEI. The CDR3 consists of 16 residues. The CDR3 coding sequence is TGTGCCAGCAGCCATAGGACTAGCGGGAGAACAGATACGCAGTATTTT. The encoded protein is CASSHRTSGRTDTQYF.

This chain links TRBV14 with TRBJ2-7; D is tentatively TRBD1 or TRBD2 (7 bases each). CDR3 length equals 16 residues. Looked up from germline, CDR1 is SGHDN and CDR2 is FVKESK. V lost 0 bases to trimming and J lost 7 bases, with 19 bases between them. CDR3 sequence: CASSQDPREGAREQYF. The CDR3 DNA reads TGTGCCAGCAGCCAAGATCCCAGGGAGGGGGCGCGGGAGCAGTACTTC.

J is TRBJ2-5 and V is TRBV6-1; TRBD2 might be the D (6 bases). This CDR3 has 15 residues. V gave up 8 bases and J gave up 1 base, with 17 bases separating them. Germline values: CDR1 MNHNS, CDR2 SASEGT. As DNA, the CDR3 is TGTGCCAGCGCCAAGGGGCGGGGCTTCCAAGAGACCCAGTACTTC. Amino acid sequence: CASAKGRGFQETQYF.

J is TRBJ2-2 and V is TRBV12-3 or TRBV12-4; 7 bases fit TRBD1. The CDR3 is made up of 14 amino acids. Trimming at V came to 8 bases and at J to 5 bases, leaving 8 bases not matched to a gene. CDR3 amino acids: CASAQGMVTGELFF. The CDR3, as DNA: TGTGCCAGCGCACAGGGGATGGTAACCGGGGAGCTGTTTTTT.

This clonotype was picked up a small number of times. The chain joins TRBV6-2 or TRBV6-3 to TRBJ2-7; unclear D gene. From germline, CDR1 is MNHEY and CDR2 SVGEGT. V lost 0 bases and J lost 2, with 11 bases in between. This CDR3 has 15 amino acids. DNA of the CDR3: TGTGCCAGCAGTTACTCTGTAGGGAACCCCTACGAGCAGTACTTC. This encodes CASSYSVGNPYEQYF.

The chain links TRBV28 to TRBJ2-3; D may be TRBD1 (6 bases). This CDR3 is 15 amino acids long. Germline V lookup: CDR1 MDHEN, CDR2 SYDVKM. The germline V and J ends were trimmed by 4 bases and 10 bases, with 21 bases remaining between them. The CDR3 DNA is TGTGCCAGCAGTTGGGTACCACAGGGTTTGGTTCCGCAGTATTTT. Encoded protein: CASSWVPQGLVPQYF.

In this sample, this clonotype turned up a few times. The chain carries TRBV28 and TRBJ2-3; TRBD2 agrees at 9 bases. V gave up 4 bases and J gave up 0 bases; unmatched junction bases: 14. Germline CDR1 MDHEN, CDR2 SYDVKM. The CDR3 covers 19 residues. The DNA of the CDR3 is TGTGCCAGCAGTTATAGGGCGGGAGGGCCGATCCTAAGCACAGATACGCAGTATTTT. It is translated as CASSYRAGGPILSTDTQYF.

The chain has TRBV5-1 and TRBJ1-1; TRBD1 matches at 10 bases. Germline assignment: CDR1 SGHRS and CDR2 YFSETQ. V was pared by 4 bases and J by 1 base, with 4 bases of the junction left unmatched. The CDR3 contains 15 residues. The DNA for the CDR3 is TGCGCCAGCAGCACCTGGACAGGGGGGAACACTGAAGCTTTCTTT. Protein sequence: CASSTWTGGNTEAFF.

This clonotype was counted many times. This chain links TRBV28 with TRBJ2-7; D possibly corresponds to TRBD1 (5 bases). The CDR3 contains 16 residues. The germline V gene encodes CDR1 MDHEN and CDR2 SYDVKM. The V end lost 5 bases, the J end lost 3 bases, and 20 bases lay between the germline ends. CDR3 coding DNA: TGTGCCAGCAGTCCTAAACCTCTAGGGGTCCTCTACGAGCAGTACTTC. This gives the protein CASSPKPLGVLYEQYF. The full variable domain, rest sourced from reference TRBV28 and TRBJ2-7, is DVKVTQSSRYLVKRTGEKVFLECVQDMDHENMFWYRQDPGLGLRLIYFSYDVKMKEKGDIPEGYSVSREKKERFSLILESASTNQTSMYLCASSPKPLGVLYEQYFGPGTRLTVT.

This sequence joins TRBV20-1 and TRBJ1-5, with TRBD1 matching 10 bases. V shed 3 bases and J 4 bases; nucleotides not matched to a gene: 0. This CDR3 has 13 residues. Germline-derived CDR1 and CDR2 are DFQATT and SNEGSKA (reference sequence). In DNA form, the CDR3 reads TGCAGTGCTAGGGGACAGGGGAATCAGCCCCAGCATTTT. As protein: CSARGQGNQPQHF.

The CDR3 sequence: CASSLTRPPSSTDTQYF. CDR3 coding DNA: TGTGCCAGCAGTTTAACCCGACCACCATCTAGCACAGATACGCAGTATTTT. This sequence joins TRBV28 and TRBJ2-3; D gene uncertain. V lost 2 bases, J lost 0 bases, and 15 bases lay in between. The CDR3 runs to 17 residues. In germline, CDR1 is MDHEN, CDR2 SYDVKM.

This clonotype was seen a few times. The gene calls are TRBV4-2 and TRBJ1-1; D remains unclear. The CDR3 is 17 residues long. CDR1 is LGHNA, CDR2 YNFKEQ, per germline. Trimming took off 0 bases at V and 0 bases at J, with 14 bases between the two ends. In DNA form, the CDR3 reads TGTGCCAGCAGCCAAGATTTTGGAAGGACTCTGAACACTGAAGCTTTCTTT. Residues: CASSQDFGRTLNTEAFF.

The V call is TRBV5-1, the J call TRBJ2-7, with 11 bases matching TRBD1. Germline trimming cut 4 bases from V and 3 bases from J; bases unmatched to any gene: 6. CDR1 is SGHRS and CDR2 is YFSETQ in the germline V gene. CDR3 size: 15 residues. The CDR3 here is CASSTPDRGLYEQYF. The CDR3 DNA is TGCGCCAGCAGCACCCCGGACAGGGGGCTCTACGAGCAGTACTTC.

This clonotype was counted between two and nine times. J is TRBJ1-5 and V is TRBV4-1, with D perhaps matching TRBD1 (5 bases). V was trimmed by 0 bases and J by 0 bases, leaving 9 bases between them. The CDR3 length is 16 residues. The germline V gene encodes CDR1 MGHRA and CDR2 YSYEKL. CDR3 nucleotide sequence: TGCGCCAGCAGCCAAGAAAGACAGTATAGCAATCAGCCCCAGCATTTT. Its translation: CASSQERQYSNQPQHF.

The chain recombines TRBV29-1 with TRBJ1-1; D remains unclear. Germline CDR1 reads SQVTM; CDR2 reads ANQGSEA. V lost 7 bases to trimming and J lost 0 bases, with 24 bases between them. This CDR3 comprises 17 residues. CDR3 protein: CSAVRASGRGMNTEAFF. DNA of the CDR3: TGCAGCGCCGTCCGGGCCTCTGGGAGAGGGATGAACACTGAAGCTTTCTTT.

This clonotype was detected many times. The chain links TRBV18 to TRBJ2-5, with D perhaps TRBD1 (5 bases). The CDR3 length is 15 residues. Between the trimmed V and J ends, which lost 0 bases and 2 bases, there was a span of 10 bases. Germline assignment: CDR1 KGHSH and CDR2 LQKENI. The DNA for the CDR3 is TGTGCCAGCTCACCACCGGACACGCTTCAAGAGACCCAGTACTTC. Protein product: CASSPPDTLQETQYF.

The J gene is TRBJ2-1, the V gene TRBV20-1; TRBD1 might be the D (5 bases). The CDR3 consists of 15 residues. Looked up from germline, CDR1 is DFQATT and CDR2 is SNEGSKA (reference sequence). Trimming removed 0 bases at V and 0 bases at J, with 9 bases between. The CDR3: CSARDRGFSYNEQFF. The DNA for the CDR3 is TGCAGTGCTAGAGATAGGGGTTTCTCCTACAATGAGCAGTTCTTC.

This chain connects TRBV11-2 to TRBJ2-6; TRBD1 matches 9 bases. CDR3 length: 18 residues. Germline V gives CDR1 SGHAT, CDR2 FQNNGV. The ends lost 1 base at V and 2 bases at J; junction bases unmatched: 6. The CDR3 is CASSLVGTGNPGANVLTF. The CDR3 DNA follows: TGTGCCAGCAGCTTAGTAGGGACAGGGAATCCTGGGGCCAACGTCCTGACTTTC. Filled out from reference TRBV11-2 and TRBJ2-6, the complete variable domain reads EAGVAQSPRYKIIEKRQSVAFWCNPISGHATLYWYQQILGQGPKLLIQFQNNGVVDDSQLPKDRFSAERLKGVDSTLKIQPAKLEDSAVYLCASSLVGTGNPGANVLTFGAGSRLTVL.